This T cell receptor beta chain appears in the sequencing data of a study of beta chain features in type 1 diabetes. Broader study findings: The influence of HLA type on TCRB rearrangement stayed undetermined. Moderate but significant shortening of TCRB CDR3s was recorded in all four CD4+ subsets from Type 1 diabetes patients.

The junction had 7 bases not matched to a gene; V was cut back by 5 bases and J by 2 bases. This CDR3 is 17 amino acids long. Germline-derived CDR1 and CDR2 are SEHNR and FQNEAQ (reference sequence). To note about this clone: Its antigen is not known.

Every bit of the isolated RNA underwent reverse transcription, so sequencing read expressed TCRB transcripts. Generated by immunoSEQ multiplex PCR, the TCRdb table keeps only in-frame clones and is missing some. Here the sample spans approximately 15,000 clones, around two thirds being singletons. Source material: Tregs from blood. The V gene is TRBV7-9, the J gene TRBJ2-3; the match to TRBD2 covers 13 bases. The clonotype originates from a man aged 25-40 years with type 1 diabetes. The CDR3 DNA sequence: TGTGCCAGCAGCCCTGGACTAGCGGGGGCATTCACAGATACGCAGTATTTT. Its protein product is CASSPGLAGAFTDTQYF.